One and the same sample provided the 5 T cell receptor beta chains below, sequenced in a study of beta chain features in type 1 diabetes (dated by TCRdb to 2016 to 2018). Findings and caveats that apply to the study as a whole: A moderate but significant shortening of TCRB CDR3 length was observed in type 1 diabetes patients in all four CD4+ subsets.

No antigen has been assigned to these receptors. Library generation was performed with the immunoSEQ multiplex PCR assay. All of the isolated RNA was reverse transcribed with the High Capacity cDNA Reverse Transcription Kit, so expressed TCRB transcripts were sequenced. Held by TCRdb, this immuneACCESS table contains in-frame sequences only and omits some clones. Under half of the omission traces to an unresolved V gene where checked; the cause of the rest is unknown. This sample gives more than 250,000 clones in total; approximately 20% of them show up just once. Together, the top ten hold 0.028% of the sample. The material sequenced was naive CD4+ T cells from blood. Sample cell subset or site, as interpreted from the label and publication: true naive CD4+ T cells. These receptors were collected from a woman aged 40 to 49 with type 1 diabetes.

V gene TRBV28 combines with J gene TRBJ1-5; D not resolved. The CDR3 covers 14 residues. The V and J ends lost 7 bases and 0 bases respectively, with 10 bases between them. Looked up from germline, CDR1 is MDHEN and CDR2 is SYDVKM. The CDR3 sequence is CASMKLPSNQPQHF. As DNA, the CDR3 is TGTGCCAGCATGAAACTTCCTAGCAATCAGCCCCAGCATTTT.

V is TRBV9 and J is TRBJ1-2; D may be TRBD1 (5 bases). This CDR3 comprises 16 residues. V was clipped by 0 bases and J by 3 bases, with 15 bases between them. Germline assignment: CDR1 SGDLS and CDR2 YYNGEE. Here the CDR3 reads CASSVEGWTGDYGYTF. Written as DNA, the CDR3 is TGTGCCAGCAGCGTAGAGGGGTGGACGGGGGACTATGGCTACACCTTC.

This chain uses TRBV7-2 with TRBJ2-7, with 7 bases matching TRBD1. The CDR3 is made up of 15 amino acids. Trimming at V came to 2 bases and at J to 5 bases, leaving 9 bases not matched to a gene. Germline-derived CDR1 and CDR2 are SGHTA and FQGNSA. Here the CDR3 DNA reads TGTGCCAGCAGCTTACTGGACAGGACCTTAAACGAGCAGTACTTC. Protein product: CASSLLDRTLNEQYF.

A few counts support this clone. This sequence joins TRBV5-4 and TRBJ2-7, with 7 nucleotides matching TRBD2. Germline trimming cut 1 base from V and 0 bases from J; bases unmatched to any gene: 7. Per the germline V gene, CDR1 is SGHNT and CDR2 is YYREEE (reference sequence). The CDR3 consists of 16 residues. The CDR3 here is CASSLSGGPLSYEQYF. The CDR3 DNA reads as TGTGCCAGCAGCTTGTCGGGAGGTCCCCTCTCCTACGAGCAGTACTTC. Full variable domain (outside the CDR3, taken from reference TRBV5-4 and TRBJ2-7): ETGVTQSPTHLIKTRGQQVTLRCSSQSGHNTVSWYQQALGQGPQFIFQYYREEENGRGNFPPRFSGLQFPNYSSELNVNALELDDSALYLCASSLSGGPLSYEQYFGPGTRLTVT.

CDR3 residues: CASSRTRNDEQYF. CDR3 coding DNA: TGTGCCAGCAGTCGTACTAGGAACGACGAGCAGTACTTC. The chain is built from TRBV6-5 and TRBJ2-7; D possibly corresponds to TRBD2 (5 bases). CDR1 and CDR2 from the germline V gene are MNHEY and SVGAGI. Trimming pared 5 bases from V and 5 bases from J, leaving 13 bases between. The CDR3 length is 13 residues.